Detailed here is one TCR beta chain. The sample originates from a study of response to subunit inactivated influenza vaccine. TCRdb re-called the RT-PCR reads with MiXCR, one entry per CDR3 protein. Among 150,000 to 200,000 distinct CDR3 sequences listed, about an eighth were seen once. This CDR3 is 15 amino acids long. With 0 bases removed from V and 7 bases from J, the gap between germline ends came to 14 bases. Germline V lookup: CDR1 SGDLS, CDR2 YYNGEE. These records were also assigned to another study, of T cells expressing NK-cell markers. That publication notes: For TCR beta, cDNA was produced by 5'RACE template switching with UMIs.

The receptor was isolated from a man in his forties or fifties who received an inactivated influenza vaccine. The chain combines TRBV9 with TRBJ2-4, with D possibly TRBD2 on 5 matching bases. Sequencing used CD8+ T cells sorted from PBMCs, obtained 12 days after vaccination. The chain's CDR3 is CASSVGPARENIQYF. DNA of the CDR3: TGTGCCAGCAGCGTAGGCCCAGCGAGGGAGAACATTCAGTACTTC.